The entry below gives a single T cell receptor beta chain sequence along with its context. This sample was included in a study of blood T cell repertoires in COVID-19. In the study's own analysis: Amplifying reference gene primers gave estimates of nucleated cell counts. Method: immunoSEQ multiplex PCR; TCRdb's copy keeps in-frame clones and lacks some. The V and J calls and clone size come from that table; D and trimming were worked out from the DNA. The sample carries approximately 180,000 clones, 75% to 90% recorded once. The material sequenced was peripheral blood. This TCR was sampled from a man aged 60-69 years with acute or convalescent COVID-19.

The CDR3 DNA sequence: TGTGCCAGCAGCTTAACGGGATCTAGCACAGATACGCAGTATTTT. Its translation: CASSLTGSSTDTQYF. The J gene is TRBJ2-3, the V gene TRBV7-2; D may be TRBD2 (5 bases). Germline V gene lookup returns CDR1 SGHTA and CDR2 FQGNSA. Trimming took off 2 bases at V and 0 bases at J, with 9 bases between the two ends. This CDR3 is built from 15 residues.